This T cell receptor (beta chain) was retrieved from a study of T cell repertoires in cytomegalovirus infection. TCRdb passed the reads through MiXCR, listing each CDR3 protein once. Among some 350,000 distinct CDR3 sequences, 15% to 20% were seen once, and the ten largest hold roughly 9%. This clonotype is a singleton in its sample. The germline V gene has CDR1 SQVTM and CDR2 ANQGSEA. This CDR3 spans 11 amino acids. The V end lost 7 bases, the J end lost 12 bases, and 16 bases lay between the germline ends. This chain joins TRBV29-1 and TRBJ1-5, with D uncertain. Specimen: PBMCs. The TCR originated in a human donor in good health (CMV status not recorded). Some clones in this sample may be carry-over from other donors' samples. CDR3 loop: CSANLAGVQHF. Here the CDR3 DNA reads TGCAGCGCCAACCTGGCCGGGGTCCAGCATTTT. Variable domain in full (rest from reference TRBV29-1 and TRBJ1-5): SAVISQKPSRDICQRGTSLTIQCQVDSQVTMMFWYRQQPGQSLTLIATANQGSEATYESGFVIDKFPISRPNLTFSTLTVSNMSPEDSSIYLCSANLAGVQHFGDGTRLSIL.